This TCR beta chain is from a study of graft-versus-host responses after intestinal transplantation. On the study more broadly: Anti-thymocyte globulin induction preceded two to three years of tacrolimus and steroid maintenance in all recipients. Study-wide results and limits: Recipient-marrow GvH clones were detected, some having first appeared in ileum or blood. Declines in HvG clones occurring early post-transplant were associated with peak circulating GvH clone levels. Within the allografts of patients who had graft-donor T cell macrochimerism, graft-versus-host to host-versus-graft clonal ratios were high.

The germline V gene has CDR1 WSHSY and CDR2 SAAADI. V was pared by 4 bases and J by 2 bases, with 6 bases between. This CDR3 has 12 amino acids. TCRdb's copy holds only in-frame clones and misses some; the assay was immunoSEQ multiplex PCR. Among some 26,000 clones, roughly 94% were seen once, and the ten largest hold approximately 0.56%. This clone appeared once. Its matching antigen is unknown. This receptor was obtained from a human patient who received an intestinal transplant, so some T cells may come from the graft donor. J is TRBJ2-7 and V is TRBV10-2; unclear D gene. The sequenced sample was PBMCs, obtained 156 days after intestinal transplant. The CDR3 here is CASSGHTYEQYF. The CDR3 DNA reads as TGCGCCAGCAGTGGACATACCTACGAGCAGTACTTC.